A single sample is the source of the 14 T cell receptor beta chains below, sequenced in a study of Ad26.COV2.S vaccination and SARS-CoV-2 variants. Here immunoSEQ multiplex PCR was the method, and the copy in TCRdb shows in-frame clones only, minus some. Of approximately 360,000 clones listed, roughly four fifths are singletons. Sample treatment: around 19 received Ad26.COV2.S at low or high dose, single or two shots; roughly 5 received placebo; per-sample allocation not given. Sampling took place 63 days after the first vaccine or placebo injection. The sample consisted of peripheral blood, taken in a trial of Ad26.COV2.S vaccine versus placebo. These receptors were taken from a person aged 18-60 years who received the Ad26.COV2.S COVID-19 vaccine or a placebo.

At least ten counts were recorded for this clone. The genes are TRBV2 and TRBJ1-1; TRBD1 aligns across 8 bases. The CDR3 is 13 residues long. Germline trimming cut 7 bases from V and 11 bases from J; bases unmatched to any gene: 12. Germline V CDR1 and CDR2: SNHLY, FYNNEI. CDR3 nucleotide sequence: TGTGCCAGCACCTTCCAAGGACAGGGTCGCGCTTTCTTT. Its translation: CASTFQGQGRAFF.

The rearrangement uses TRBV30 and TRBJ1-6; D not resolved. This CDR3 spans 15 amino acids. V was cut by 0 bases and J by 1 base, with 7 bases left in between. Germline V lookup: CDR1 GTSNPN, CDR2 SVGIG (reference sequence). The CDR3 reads CAWSVGGSYNSPLHF. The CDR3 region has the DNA TGTGCCTGGAGTGTGGGAGGTTCCTATAATTCACCCCTCCACTTT.

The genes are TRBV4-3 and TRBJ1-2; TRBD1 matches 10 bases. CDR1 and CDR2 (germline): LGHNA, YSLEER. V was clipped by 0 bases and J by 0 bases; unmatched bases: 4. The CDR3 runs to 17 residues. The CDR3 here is CASSQEGQGLANYGYTF. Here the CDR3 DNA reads TGCGCCAGCAGCCAAGAGGGACAGGGGTTGGCTAACTATGGCTACACCTTC.

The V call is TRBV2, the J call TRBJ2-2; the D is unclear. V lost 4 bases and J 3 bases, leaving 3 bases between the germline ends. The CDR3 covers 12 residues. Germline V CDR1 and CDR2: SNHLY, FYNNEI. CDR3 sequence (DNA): TGTGCCAGCAGTGGTCACACCGGGGAGCTGTTTTTT. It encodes CASSGHTGELFF.

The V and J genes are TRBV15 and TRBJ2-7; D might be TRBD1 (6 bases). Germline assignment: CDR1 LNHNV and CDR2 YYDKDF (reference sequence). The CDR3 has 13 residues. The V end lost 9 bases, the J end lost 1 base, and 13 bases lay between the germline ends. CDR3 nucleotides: TGTGCCACTGCCAGGGACAAATCCTACGAGCAGTACTTC. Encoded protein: CATARDKSYEQYF.

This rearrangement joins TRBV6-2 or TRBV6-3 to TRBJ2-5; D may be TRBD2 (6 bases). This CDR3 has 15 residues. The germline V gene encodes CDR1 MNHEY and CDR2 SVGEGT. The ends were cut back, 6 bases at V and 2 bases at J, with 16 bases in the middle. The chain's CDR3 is CASSGPGLGQETQYF. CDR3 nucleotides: TGTGCCAGCAGCGGACCGGGACTCGGACAAGAGACCCAGTACTTC.

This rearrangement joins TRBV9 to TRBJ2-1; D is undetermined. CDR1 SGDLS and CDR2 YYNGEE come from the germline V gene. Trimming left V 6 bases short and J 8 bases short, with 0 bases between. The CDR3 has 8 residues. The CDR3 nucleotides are TGTGCCAGCAATGAGCAGTTCTTC. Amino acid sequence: CASNEQFF.

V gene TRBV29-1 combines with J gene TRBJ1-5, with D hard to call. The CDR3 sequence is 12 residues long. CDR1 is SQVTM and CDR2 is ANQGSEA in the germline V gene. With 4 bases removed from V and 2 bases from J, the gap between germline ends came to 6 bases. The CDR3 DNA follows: TGCAGCGTTGCGTCGGGCAATCAGCCCCAGCATTTT. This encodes CSVASGNQPQHF.

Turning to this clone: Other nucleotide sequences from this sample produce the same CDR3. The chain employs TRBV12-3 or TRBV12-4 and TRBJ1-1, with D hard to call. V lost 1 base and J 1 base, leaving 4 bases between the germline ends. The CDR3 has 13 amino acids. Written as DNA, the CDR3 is TGTGCCAGCAGTTTAGGGCAGAACACTGAAGCTTTCTTT. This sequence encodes CASSLGQNTEAFF.

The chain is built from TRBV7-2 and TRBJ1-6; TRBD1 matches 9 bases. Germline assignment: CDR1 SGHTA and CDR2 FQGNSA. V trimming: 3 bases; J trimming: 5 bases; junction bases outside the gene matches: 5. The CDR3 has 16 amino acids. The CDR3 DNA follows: TGTGCCAGCAGCTTTTCCGGGACAGGGAATAATTCACCCCTCCACTTT. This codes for CASSFSGTGNNSPLHF.

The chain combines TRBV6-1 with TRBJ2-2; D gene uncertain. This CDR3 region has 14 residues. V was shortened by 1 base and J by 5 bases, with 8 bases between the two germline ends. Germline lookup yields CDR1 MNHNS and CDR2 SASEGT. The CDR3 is CASSEGDGTGELFF. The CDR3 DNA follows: TGTGCCAGCAGTGAAGGGGATGGAACCGGGGAGCTGTTTTTT.

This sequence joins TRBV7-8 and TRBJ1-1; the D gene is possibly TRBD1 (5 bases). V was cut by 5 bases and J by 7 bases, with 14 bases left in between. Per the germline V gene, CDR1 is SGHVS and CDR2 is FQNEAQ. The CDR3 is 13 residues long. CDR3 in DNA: TGTGCCAGCAGCCAAAGAACAGGTTTTGAAGCTTTCTTT. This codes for CASSQRTGFEAFF.

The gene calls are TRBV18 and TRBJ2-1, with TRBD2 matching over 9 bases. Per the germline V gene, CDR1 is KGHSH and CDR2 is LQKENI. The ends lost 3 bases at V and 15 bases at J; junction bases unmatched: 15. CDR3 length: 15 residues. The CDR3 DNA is TGTGCCAGCTCACCGGTTGCGGGGGGGCCCCTAAGGGCGTTCTTC. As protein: CASSPVAGGPLRAFF.

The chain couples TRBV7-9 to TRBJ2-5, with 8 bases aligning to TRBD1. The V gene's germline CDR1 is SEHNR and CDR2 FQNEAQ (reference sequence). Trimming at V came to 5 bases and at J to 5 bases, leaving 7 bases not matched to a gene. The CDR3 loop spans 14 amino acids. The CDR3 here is CASSERTGRETQYF. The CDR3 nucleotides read TGTGCCAGCAGCGAACGGACAGGGCGGGAGACCCAGTACTTC.